Sequencing of this TCR beta chain was carried out in a study of T-cell reconstitution after alpha-beta-depleted transplantation in children. Unique molecular identifiers were built into the TCRbeta library. Each CDR3 protein is one row after TCRdb ran MiXCR on the PCR reads. The table has around 370,000 distinct CDR3 sequences, around a tenth seen once. Trimming cost V 5 bases and J 2 bases, with 10 bases left between them. This CDR3 region has 15 residues. In its sample, this clonotype was seen many times. V is TRBV12-3 or TRBV12-4 and J is TRBJ2-6; D tentatively fits TRBD1 or TRBD2 (5 bases each). This sequence originates from a human donor who donated a stem cell graft to a child with acute lymphoblastic leukemia. The input for sequencing was PBMCs from the stem cell graft donor, taken from the stem cell graft. CDR3 in amino acids: CASSPRDAGANVLTF. CDR3 coding DNA: TGTGCCAGCAGTCCCAGGGACGCTGGGGCCAACGTCCTGACTTTC.